One sample yielded the 18 T cell receptor beta chains listed below, sequenced in a study of Graves' ophthalmopathy and Graves' hyperthyroidism. Amplification targeted the TCR beta CDR3 regions, with RNA transcripts as the source material. An opening RT-PCR round employed HTBI primers and preceded a second-round multiplex PCR. MiXCR, run by TCRdb on the multiplex PCR reads, gives a single entry per CDR3 protein. Here the sample spans roughly 160,000 distinct CDR3 sequences, less than 45% being singletons. Sequencing was carried out using peripheral blood. Receptor source: a woman aged 40 to 50 with Graves' ophthalmopathy.

This clonotype was seen ten or more times. The rearrangement joins TRBV10-3 to TRBJ1-3; 7 bases are a match to TRBD1. Germline V CDR1 and CDR2: ENHRY, SYGVKD. The CDR3 length is 15 residues. CDR3 DNA sequence: TGTGTCCCGAGTCGGCAGGGGGAAAACGGAAACACCATATATTTT. This codes for CVPSRQGENGNTIYF.

The rearrangement joins TRBV20-1 to TRBJ2-5; 9 positions match TRBD1. The V gene end was trimmed by 6 bases and the J gene end by 5 bases; junction bases not matched to a gene: 4. Germline values: CDR1 DFQATT, CDR2 SNEGSKA (reference sequence). The length of the CDR3 is 12 residues. The CDR3 DNA reads as TGCAGTGCAAGGACAGGGGTCGAGACCCAGTACTTC. It encodes CSARTGVETQYF.

This clonotype showed up many times. The chain employs TRBV19 and TRBJ1-1; D not certain. The CDR3 sequence is 12 residues long. With 3 bases removed from V and 7 bases from J, the gap between germline ends came to 9 bases. Germline CDR1 and CDR2: LNHDA and SQIVND (reference sequence). The CDR3 loop is CASSIGGVEAFF. CDR3 in DNA: TGTGCCAGTAGTATCGGCGGGGTTGAAGCTTTCTTT. Based on the CDR3 plus reference TRBV19 and TRBJ1-1, the full variable domain is DGGITQSPKYLFRKEGQNVTLSCEQNLNHDAMYWYRQDPGQGLRLIYYSQIVNDFQKGDIAEGYSVSREKKESFPLTVTSAQKNPTAFYLCASSIGGVEAFFGQGTRLTVV.

The CDR3 is CASSILGDTEAFF. In DNA, the CDR3 is TGTGCCAGTAGTATCCTGGGAGACACTGAAGCTTTCTTT. The V call is TRBV19, the J call TRBJ1-1; D is undetermined. Germline V gene data show CDR1 as LNHDA and CDR2 as SQIVND (reference sequence). Trimming shortened V by 3 bases and J by 3 bases, and 8 bases separated the two germline ends. The CDR3 contains 13 residues.

This clonotype was seen many times. J is TRBJ1-2 and V is TRBV7-8; D call uncertain. Germline V gene sequence: CDR1 SGHVS, CDR2 FQNEAQ. This CDR3 is built from 14 residues. Between the trimmed V and J ends, which lost 4 bases and 4 bases, there was a span of 13 bases. The CDR3 protein is CASSSYGIGYGYTF. The CDR3 nucleotides are TGTGCCAGCAGCTCTTACGGAATCGGCTATGGCTACACCTTC.

The chain uses TRBV6-1 and TRBJ2-7; 14 nucleotides match TRBD2. The germline V gene has CDR1 MNHNS and CDR2 SASEGT. Trimming removed 6 bases from V and 5 bases from J; junction bases left unmatched: 3. CDR3 size: 14 residues. CDR3 coding DNA: TGTGCCAGCAGCGGACTAGCGGGAGGCAACGAGCAGTACTTC. Its translation: CASSGLAGGNEQYF.

The V and J genes are TRBV12-3 or TRBV12-4 and TRBJ1-6; 11 bases align to TRBD1. The CDR3 runs to 15 residues. Losses at the gene ends were 6 bases for V and 8 bases for J; bases not matched to a gene: 6. The CDR3 spells CASSRTGGGYSPLHF. The CDR3 nucleotides are TGTGCCAGCAGCCGGACAGGGGGCGGTTATTCACCCCTCCACTTT.

This clonotype was recorded many times. The rearrangement uses TRBV2 and TRBJ2-7, with D possibly matching TRBD1 (5 bases). The germline V gene encodes CDR1 SNHLY and CDR2 FYNNEI. Trimming took off 4 bases at V and 1 base at J, with 14 bases between the two ends. CDR3 length: 15 residues. CDR3 loop: CASSVKGRGSYEQYF. CDR3 in DNA: TGTGCCAGCAGTGTTAAGGGGCGCGGTTCCTACGAGCAGTACTTC.

The CDR3 spells CATSDPGGDAGANVLTF. Here the CDR3 DNA reads TGTGCCACCAGTGATCCTGGAGGCGATGCTGGGGCCAACGTCCTGACTTTC. The rearrangement uses TRBV24-1 and TRBJ2-6; TRBD2 is a possible D gene (5 bases). The CDR3 has 17 residues. CDR1 and CDR2 (germline): KGHDR, SFDVKD. Trimming cost V 3 bases and J 2 bases, with 13 bases left between them.

This clonotype was observed at least ten times. The rearrangement joins TRBV7-2 to TRBJ2-2, with D maybe TRBD2 (5 bases). The CDR3 is made up of 15 amino acids. The germline V and J ends were trimmed by 5 bases and 5 bases, with 15 bases remaining between them. The germline gives CDR1 SGHTA, CDR2 FQGNSA. As DNA, the CDR3 is TGTGCCAGCAGCCCCCCCGGGATTAAAACCGGGGAGCTGTTTTTT. Protein: CASSPPGIKTGELFF.

The chain couples TRBV11-3 to TRBJ2-7; no reliable D call. The germline CDR1 and CDR2 sequences are SGHNT and YENEEA. The CDR3 spans 14 residues. Trimming took 5 bases from V and 3 from J, leaving 14 bases between them. The CDR3 reads CASSGRTGNYEQYF. The CDR3, as DNA: TGTGCCAGCAGCGGACGGACGGGCAACTACGAGCAGTACTTC. Full variable domain (missing parts from reference TRBV11-3 and TRBJ2-7): EAGVVQSPRYKIIEKKQPVAFWCNPISGHNTLYWYLQNLGQGPELLIRYENEEAVDDSQLPKDRFSAERLKGVDSTLKIQPAELGDSAVYLCASSGRTGNYEQYFGPGTRLTVT.

This clonotype has ten or more counts. V is TRBV24-1 and J is TRBJ1-2, with D maybe TRBD1 (5 bases). Trimming pared 4 bases from V and 8 bases from J, leaving 13 bases between. The CDR3 contains 13 residues. Germline values: CDR1 KGHDR, CDR2 SFDVKD. CDR3 bases: TGTGCCACCAGTGACCAGGGATTGGGCGGCTACACCTTC. This sequence encodes CATSDQGLGGYTF.

J is TRBJ2-7 and V is TRBV7-2; TRBD1 matches 8 bases. There are 14 residues in the CDR3. After removal of 4 bases from V and 3 bases from J, the junction contained 5 bases not matched to a gene. Germline loops: CDR1 SGHTA, CDR2 FQGNSA. The CDR3 spells CASSSWTGNYEQYF. CDR3 sequence (DNA): TGTGCCAGCAGCTCCTGGACAGGGAACTACGAGCAGTACTTC.

This clonotype was seen ten or more times. The rearrangement joins TRBV18 to TRBJ2-2, with D hard to call. Deletions cut 3 bases from V and 5 bases from J, with 7 bases between. CDR1 and CDR2 from the germline V gene are KGHSH and LQKENI. The CDR3 contains 13 residues. This CDR3 reads CASSPRETGELFF. Written as DNA, the CDR3 is TGTGCCAGCTCACCTAGAGAAACCGGGGAGCTGTTTTTT.

In this sample, this clonotype turned up many times. The rearrangement joins TRBV7-3 to TRBJ2-7, with D tentatively TRBD1 or TRBD2 (5 bases each). This CDR3 has 13 amino acids. Trimming shortened V by 0 bases and J by 6 bases, and 9 bases separated the two germline ends. Germline loops: CDR1 SGHTA, CDR2 FQGTGA. As DNA, the CDR3 is TGTGCCAGCAGCTTAACGAAGGGGACCGAGCAGTACTTC. Translation: CASSLTKGTEQYF.

This clonotype came up many times. The CDR3 loop is CASSYSPRLAGTYEQYF. CDR3 in DNA: TGTGCCAGCAGTTACTCCCCCCGGCTAGCGGGGACTTACGAGCAGTACTTC. The V gene is TRBV6-5, the J gene TRBJ2-7, with 9 bases fitting TRBD2. After removal of 0 bases from V and 4 bases from J, the junction contained 10 bases not matched to a gene. The germline CDR1 and CDR2 sequences are MNHEY and SVGAGI. The CDR3 has 17 amino acids.

This clonotype was detected only once. This chain connects TRBV7-9 to TRBJ1-6, with D maybe TRBD1 (5 bases). V was clipped by 1 base and J by 7 bases, with 11 bases between them. The CDR3 has 15 residues. The germline gives CDR1 SEHNR, CDR2 FQNEAQ (reference sequence). The CDR3 sequence: CASSLDQGNNSPLHF. DNA of the CDR3: TGTGCCAGCAGCTTAGATCAGGGTAACAATTCACCCCTCCACTTT.

J is TRBJ2-2 and V is TRBV4-1, with 11 bases lining up with TRBD1. In germline, CDR1 is MGHRA, CDR2 YSYEKL. With 5 bases clipped from V and 6 bases from J, the junction kept 11 bases outside the gene matches. This CDR3 contains 17 residues. The CDR3: CASSEWGPGQGAGELFF. CDR3 nucleotides: TGCGCCAGCAGCGAATGGGGCCCGGGACAGGGGGCCGGGGAGCTGTTTTTT.